This TCR beta chain was documented in a study of shared clonotypes between healthy human individuals (TCRdb year 2020). In the study overall: A few men and two women, aged 18 to 49 years, made up the cohort. For each donor, CD4 naive and CD4 memory were each given three plates, CD8 naive was given two plates, and CD8 memory was given one plate. Blood TCR repertoires of a handful of healthy adults were deeply sequenced to estimate repertoire size and the extent of clonotype sharing between individuals. To increase sequencing depth and limit assay-specific biases, different laboratories used diverse techniques to prepare libraries and sequence TCR repertoires. Per donor, leukapheresis produced somewhere between about 0.94 and 9 billion PBMCs. General study outcomes and caveats: Sampling was limited to blood, and TCR repertoires in tissue likely differ from TCR repertoires in blood. Pairwise subsampling led to the expectation that sequencing depth would affect the degree of clonotype sharing among donors. Naive subsets generally had larger estimated clonotype richness than memory subsets. Because the study included only a small number of donors, the genetic and exposure-history diversity represented was limited. Roughly 5.2% of naive CD4, 3.5% of naive CD8, approximately 2.2% of memory CD4, and around 0.4% of memory CD8 clonotypes were shared across a few donors. Clonotypes shared by all four sorted-subset donors showed higher generation probabilities than non-shared clonotypes. Even with the large sequencing depth, rarefaction of the sorted-subset datasets indicated that sequencing was incomplete.

For the CD8 naive samples, CD45RO-negative cells were positively selected for CCR7, yielding a CD45RA+CCR7+ population from which TemRA cells were excluded. Donors were healthy HIV-negative adults with no recently reported acute infections or vaccinations. Every donor was a Caucasian adult residing in Nashville, Tennessee, USA. Blood was obtained by leukapheresis, after which PBMCs were separated by Ficoll-Histopaque density gradient centrifugation and cryopreserved in liquid nitrogen vapor phase. Purity and quantity of every magnetically sorted T cell population were checked by analytical flow cytometry. Genomic DNA was isolated from each sorted fraction and quantified by UV absorbance on a Nanodrop 2000c. Turning to this clone: It has no known antigen specificity. Base qualities are missing; no much larger clone stands one base away. Other DNA sequences in the same sample also yield this CDR3.

Using the deep immunoSEQ assay, multiplex PCR amplified TCR CDR3 regions from genomic DNA. Extracted genomic DNA from each cell subset was spread evenly across all wells of several immunoSEQ 96-well plates, with each plate serving as a replicate. Each replicate PCR for sorted subsets received 200 ng genomic DNA, equal to roughly 33,000 T cell genomes. The purified libraries were quantified using a Qubit 3.0 fluorometer, sized with a Bioanalyzer 2100, and then quantified again using the KAPA Library Quantification kit. A separate single-read 150-cycle Illumina NextSeq 550 flow cell was used to sequence each immunoSEQ 96-well plate. In the authors' own workflow: The immunoSEQ output contained only junctional sequences without quality scores, so filtering could not match that applied to full-length reads. To assign V/J genes and CDR3, sequences were annotated against IMGT germline references using PyIR, a Python wrapper for IgBLAST v1.9. Reads with weak V/J assignments (E-value above 1e-6), missing CDR3, stop codons, out-of-frame junctions, or ambiguous translated residues were removed. A V3J clonotype was defined by an identical inferred V gene, J gene, and CDR3 amino acid sequence. Percentage overlap between repertoires was computed as shared unique clonotypes divided by the size of the smaller repertoire. RTK rarefaction, the Chao1 estimator, and Recon v2.1 estimates of unobserved clonotypes were used to assess repertoire richness. OLGA was used to compute generation probabilities for all TCRbeta clonotypes that the gDNA method yielded from a handful of donors. This is the immuneACCESS table as TCRdb keeps it, with only in-frame sequences that have V and J called. A part of the clones is gone; compared with another copy, unresolved V genes explain less than half, and the rest is unexplained. From that table come the V and J calls and clone size; the DNA was used to work out D and trimming. Counted in this sample were millions of clones; 93% of them appeared once. The top ten hold under 2% of the sample.

The CDR3 runs 15 amino acids, cysteine and phenylalanine included. The sequence is cut down to CDR3 DNA, 45 bases in frame from base 1. The V end gives up 2 bases and the J end 4 bases, leaving 3 bases in the junction not matched to a gene. As encoded in the germline V gene (reference sequence), CDR1 is SEHNR while CDR2 is FQNEAQ. This sequence was found in a man between 18 and 35 years old in good health. Some clones in this sample may be carry-over from other donors' samples. Source material: naive CD8+ T cells from PBMCs. In light of the paper, this sample's cell subset or site label describes: CD45RA+CCR7+. Recombination linked TRBV7-9 to TRBJ2-5, with 11 bases matching TRBD1. This receptor carries the CDR3 CASSLRTGGGETQYF. The bases read TGTGCCAGCAGCTTACGGACAGGGGGCGGAGAGACCCAGTACTTC.